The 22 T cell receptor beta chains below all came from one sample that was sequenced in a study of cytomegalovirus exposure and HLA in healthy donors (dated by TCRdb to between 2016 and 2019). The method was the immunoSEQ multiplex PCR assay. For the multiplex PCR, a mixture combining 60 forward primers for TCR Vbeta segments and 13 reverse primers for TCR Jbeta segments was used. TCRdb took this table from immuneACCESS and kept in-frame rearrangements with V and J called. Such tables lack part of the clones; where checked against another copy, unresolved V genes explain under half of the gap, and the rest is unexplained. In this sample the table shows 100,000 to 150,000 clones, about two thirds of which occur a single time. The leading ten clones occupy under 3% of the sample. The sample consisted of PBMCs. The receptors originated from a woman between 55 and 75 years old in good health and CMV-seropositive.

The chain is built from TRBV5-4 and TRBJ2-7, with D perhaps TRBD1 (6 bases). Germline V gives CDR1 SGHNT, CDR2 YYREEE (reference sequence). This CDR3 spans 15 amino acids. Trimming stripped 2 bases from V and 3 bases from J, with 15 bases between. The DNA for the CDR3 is TGTGCCAGCAGCTTAACAACAGGGTTGGGCTACGAGCAGTACTTC. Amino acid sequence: CASSLTTGLGYEQYF.

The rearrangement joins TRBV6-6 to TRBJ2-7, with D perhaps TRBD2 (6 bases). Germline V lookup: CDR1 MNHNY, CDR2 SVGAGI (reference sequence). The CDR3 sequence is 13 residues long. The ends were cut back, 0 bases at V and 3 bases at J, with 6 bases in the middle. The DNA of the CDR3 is TGTGCCAGCAGTTACTCGGAGGGCTACGAGCAGTACTTC. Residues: CASSYSEGYEQYF.

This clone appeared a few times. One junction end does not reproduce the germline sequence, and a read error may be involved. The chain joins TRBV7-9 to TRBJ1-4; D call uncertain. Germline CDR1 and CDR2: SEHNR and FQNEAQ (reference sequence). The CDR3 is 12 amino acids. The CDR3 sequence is CSSEGQREKLFF. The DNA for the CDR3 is TGTTCCAGCGAGGGCCAAAGGGAAAAACTGTTTTTT.

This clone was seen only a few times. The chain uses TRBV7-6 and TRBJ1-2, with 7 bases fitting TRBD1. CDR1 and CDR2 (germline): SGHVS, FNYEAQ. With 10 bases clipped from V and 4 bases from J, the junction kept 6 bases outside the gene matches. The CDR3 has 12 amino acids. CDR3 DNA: TGTGCCATATCCGGGACAGTCTATGGCTACACCTTC. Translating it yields CAISGTVYGYTF. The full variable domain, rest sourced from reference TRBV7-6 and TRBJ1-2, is GAGVSQSPRYKVTKRGQDVALRCDPISGHVSLYWYRQALGQGPEFLTYFNYEAQQDKSGLPNDRFSAERPEGSISTLTIQRTEQRDSAMYRCAISGTVYGYTFGSGTRLTVV.

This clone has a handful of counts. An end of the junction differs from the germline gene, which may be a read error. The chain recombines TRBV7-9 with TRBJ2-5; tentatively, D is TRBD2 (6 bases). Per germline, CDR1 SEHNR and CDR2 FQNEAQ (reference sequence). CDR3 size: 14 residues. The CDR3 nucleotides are TGTTCCAGCAGCTTTGCTCAGGAGGGGGAGACCCAGTACTTC. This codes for CSSSFAQEGETQYF.

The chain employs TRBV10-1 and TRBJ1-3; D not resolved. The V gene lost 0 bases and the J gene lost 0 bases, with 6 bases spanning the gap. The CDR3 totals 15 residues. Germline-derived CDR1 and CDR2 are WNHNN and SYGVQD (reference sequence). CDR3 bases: TGCGCCAGCAGTGAGTCGGTAGACTCTGGAAACACCATATATTTT. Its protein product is CASSESVDSGNTIYF.

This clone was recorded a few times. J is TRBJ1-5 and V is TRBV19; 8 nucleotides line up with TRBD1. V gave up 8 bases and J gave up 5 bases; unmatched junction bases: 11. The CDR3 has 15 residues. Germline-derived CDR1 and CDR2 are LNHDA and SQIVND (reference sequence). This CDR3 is CASGIWTGKDQPQHF. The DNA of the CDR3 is TGTGCCAGTGGAATATGGACAGGGAAGGATCAGCCCCAGCATTTT.

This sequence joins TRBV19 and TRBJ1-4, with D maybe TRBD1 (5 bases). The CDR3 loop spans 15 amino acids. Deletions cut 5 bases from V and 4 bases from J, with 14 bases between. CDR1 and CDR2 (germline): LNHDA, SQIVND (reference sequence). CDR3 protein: CASSRGAGGNEKLFF. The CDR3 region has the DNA TGTGCCAGTAGTCGCGGGGCCGGGGGTAATGAAAAACTGTTTTTT. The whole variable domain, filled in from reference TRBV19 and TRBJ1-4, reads DGGITQSPKYLFRKEGQNVTLSCEQNLNHDAMYWYRQDPGQGLRLIYYSQIVNDFQKGDIAEGYSVSREKKESFPLTVTSAQKNPTAFYLCASSRGAGGNEKLFFGSGTQLSVL.

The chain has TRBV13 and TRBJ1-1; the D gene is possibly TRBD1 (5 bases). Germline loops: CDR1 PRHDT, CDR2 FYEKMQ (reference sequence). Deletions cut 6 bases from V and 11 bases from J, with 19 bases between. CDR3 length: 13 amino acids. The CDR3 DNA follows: TGTGCCAGCAGTCAAGGATACGGGGCGGGGGCTTTCTTT. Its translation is CASSQGYGAGAFF.

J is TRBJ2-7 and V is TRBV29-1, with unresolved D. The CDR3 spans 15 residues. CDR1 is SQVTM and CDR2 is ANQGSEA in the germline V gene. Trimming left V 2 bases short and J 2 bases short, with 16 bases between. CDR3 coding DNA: TGCAGCGTTGAATCTGGGCAGGCGAGCACCTACGAGCAGTACTTC. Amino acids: CSVESGQASTYEQYF.

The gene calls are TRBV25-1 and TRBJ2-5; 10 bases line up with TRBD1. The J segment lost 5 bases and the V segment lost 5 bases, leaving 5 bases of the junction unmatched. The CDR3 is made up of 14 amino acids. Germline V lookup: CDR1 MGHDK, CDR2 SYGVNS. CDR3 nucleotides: TGTGCCAGCAGTAAAGACAGGGGGCCGGAGACCCAGTACTTC. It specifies CASSKDRGPETQYF.

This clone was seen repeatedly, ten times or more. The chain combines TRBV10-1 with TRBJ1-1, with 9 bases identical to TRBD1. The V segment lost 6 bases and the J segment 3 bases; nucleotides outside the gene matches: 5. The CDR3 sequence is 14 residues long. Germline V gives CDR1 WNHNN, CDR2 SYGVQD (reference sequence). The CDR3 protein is CASRGTGPDTEAFF. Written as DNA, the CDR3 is TGCGCCAGCAGGGGGACAGGGCCGGACACTGAAGCTTTCTTT.

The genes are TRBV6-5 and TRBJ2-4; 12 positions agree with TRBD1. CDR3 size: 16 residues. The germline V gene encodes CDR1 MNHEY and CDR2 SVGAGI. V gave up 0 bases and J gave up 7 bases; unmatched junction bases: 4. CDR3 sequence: CASSYSGQGAPNIQYF. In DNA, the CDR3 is TGTGCCAGCAGTTACTCGGGACAGGGGGCGCCGAACATTCAGTACTTC.

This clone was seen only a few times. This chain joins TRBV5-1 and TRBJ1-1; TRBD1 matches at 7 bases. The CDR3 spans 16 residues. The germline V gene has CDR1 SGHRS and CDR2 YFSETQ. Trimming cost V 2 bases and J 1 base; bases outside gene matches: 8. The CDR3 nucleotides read TGCGCCAGCAGCTTACATGAGGGGGCGCCGAACACTGAAGCTTTCTTT. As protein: CASSLHEGAPNTEAFF.

The CDR3 loop is CASTLQRSHRYEQYF. The DNA of the CDR3 is TGTGCCAGCACCCTGCAACGGTCCCACCGATACGAGCAGTACTTC. The chain links TRBV6-1 to TRBJ2-7; D gene uncertain. This CDR3 is built from 15 residues. Germline lookup yields CDR1 MNHNS and CDR2 SASEGT. Trimming shortened V by 7 bases and J by 4 bases, and 20 bases separated the two germline ends.

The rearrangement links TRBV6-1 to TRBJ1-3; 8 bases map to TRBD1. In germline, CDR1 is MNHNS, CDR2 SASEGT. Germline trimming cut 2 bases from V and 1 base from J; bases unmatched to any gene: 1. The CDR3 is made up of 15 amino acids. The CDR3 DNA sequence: TGTGCCAGCAGTGAAACAGGGGGTTCTGGAAACACCATATATTTT. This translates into CASSETGGSGNTIYF.

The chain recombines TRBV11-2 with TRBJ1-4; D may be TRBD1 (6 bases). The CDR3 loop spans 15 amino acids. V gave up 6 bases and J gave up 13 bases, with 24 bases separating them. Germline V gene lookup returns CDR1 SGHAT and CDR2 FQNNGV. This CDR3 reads CASRGDRGGLDGLFF. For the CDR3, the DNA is TGTGCCAGCAGGGGCGATAGAGGGGGATTGGATGGACTGTTTTTT. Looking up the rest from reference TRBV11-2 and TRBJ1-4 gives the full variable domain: EAGVAQSPRYKIIEKRQSVAFWCNPISGHATLYWYQQILGQGPKLLIQFQNNGVVDDSQLPKDRFSAERLKGVDSTLKIQPAKLEDSAVYLCASRGDRGGLDGLFFGSGTQLSVL.

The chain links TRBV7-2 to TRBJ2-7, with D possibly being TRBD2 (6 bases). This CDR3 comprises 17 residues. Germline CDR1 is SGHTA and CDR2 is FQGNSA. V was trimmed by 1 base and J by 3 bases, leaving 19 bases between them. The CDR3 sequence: CASSLVTASAVSYEQYF. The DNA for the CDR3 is TGTGCCAGCAGCTTAGTAACGGCTAGCGCTGTCAGCTACGAGCAGTACTTC.

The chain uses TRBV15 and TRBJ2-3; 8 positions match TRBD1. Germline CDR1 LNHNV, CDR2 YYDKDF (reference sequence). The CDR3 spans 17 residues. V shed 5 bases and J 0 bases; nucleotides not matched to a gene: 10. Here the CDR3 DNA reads TGTGCCACCAGCTCTCAATCAGGGGGCTTGAGCACAGATACGCAGTATTTT. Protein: CATSSQSGGLSTDTQYF. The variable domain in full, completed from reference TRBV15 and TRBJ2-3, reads DAMVIQNPRYQVTQFGKPVTLSCSQTLNHNVMYWYQQKSSQAPKLLFHYYDKDFNNEADTPDNFQSRRPNTSFCFLDIRSPGLGDTAMYLCATSSQSGGLSTDTQYFGPGTRLTVL.

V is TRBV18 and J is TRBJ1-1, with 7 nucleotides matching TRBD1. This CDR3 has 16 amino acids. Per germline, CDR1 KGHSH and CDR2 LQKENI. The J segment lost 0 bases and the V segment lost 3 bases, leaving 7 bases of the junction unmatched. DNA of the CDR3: TGTGCCAGCTCACCGATGAACAGGGGAATGAACACTGAAGCTTTCTTT. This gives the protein CASSPMNRGMNTEAFF.

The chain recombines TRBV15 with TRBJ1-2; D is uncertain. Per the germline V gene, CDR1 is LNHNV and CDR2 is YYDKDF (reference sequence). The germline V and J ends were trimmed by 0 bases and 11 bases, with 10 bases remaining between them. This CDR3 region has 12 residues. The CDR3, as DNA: TGTGCCACCAGCAGAGACCCGACTCGGTACACCTTC. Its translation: CATSRDPTRYTF.

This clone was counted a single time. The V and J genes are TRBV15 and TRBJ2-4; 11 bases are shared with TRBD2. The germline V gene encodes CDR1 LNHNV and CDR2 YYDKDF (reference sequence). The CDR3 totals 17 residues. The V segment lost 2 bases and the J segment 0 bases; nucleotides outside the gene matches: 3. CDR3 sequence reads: CATSRIAGGRAKNIQYF. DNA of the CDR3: TGTGCCACCAGCAGAATAGCGGGGGGGCGAGCCAAAAACATTCAGTACTTC.